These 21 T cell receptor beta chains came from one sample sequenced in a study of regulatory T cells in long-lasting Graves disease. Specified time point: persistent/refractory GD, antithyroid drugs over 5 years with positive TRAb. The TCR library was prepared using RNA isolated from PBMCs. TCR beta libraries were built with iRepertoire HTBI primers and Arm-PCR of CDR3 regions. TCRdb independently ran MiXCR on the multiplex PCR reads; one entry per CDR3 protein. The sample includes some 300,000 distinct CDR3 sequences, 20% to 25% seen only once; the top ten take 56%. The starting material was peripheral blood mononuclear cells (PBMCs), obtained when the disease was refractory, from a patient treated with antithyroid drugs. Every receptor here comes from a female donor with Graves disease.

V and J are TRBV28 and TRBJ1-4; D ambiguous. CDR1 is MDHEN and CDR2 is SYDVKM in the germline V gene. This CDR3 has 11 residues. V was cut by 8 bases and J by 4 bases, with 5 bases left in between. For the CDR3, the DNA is TGTGCCAGCGGCAGTAATGAAAAACTGTTTTTT. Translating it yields CASGSNEKLFF. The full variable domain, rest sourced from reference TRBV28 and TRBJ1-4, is DVKVTQSSRYLVKRTGEKVFLECVQDMDHENMFWYRQDPGLGLRLIYFSYDVKMKEKGDIPEGYSVSREKKERFSLILESASTNQTSMYLCASGSNEKLFFGSGTQLSVL.

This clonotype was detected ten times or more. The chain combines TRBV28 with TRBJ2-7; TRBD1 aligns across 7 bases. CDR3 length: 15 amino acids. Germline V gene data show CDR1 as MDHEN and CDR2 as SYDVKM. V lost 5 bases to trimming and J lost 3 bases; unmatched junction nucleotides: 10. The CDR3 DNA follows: TGTGCCAGCAGTCTCCCAGACAGGGAAGTCTACGAGCAGTACTTC. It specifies CASSLPDREVYEQYF.

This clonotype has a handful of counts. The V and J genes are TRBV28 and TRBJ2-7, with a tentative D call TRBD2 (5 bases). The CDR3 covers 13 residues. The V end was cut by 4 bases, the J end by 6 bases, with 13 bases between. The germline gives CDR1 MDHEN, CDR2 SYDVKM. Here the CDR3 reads CASSSRASSEQYF. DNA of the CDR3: TGTGCCAGCAGTTCAAGGGCTAGCAGCGAGCAGTACTTC.

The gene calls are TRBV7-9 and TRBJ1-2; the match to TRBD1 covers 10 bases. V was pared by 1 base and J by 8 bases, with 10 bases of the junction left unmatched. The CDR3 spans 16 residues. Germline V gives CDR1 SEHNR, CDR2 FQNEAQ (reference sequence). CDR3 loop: CASSLVAVGQGQGYTF. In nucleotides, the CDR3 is TGTGCCAGCAGCTTAGTCGCCGTGGGACAGGGGCAGGGCTACACCTTC.

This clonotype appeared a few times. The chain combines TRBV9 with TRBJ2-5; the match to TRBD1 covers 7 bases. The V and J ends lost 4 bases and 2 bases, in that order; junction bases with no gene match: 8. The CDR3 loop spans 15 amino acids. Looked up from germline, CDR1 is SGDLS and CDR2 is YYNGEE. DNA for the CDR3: TGTGCCAGCAGCAAGACAGGGCGGCTACAAGAGACCCAGTACTTC. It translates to CASSKTGRLQETQYF.

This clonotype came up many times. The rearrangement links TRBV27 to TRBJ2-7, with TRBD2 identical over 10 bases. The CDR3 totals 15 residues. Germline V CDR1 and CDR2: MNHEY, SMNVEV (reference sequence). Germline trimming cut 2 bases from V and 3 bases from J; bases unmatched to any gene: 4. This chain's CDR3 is CASSLMASGSYEQYF. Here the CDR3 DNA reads TGTGCCAGCAGTTTAATGGCTAGCGGGAGCTACGAGCAGTACTTC.

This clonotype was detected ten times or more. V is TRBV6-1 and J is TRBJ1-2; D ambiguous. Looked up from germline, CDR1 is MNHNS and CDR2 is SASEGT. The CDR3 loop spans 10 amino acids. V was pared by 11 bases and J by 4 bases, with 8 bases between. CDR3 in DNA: TGTGCCCGGCAGCCCTATGGCTACACCTTC. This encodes CARQPYGYTF.

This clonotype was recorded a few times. The CDR3 DNA is TGTGCCAGCTCACCACCGCAGGGAGGGGGAATCGGAAACATTCAGTACTTC. Amino acids: CASSPPQGGGIGNIQYF. V and J are TRBV18 and TRBJ2-4; possibly TRBD2 for D (7 bases). The CDR3 totals 17 residues. Trimming left V 0 bases short and J 6 bases short, with 18 bases between. The V gene's germline CDR1 is KGHSH and CDR2 LQKENI.

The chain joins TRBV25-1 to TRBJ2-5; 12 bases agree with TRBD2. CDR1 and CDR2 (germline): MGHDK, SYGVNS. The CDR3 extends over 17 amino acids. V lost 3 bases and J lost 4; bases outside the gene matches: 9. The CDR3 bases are TGTGCCAGCAGTGATGGGGCTAGCGGGAGGGCGTCAGAGACCCAGTACTTC. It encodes CASSDGASGRASETQYF.

The CDR3 reads CASGKGLSYNEQFF. CDR3 DNA: TGTGCCAGCGGGAAGGGATTATCTTACAATGAGCAGTTCTTC. The chain carries TRBV6-1 and TRBJ2-1, with D unclear. Per germline, CDR1 MNHNS and CDR2 SASEGT. The CDR3 loop spans 14 amino acids. Trimming removed 8 bases from V and 4 bases from J, with 15 bases in between.

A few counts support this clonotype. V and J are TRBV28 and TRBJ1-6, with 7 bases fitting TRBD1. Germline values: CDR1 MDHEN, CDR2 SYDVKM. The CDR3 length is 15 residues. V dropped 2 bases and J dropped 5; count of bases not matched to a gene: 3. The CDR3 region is CASSLGQANNSPLHF. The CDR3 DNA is TGTGCCAGCAGTTTAGGACAGGCCAATAATTCACCCCTCCACTTT.

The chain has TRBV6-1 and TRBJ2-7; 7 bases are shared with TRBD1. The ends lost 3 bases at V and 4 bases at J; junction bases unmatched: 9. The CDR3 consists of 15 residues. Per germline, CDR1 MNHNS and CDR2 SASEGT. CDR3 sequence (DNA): TGTGCCAGCAGTGAGCCGGACAGGCCAAGGTACGAGCAGTACTTC. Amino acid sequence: CASSEPDRPRYEQYF.

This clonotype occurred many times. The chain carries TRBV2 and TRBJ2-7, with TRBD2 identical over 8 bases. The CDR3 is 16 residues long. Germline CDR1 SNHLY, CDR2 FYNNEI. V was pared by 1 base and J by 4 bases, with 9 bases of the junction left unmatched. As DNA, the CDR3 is TGTGCCAGCAGTGAAGTTCGAGCGGGAGCAAGGTACGAGCAGTACTTC. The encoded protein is CASSEVRAGARYEQYF.

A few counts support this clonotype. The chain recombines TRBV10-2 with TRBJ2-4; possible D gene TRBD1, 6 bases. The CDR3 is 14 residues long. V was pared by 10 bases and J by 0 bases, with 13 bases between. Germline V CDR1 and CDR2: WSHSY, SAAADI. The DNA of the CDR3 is TGCGCCACCGCGACAGGCTTAGCCAAAAACATTCAGTACTTC. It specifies CATATGLAKNIQYF.

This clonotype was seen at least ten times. CDR3 DNA sequence: TGCGCCAGTCGGGTAGGGGGCAATCAGCCCCAGCATTTT. Translated: CASRVGGNQPQHF. V gene TRBV5-1 combines with J gene TRBJ1-5, with TRBD1 as a possible D gene (5 bases). Germline V CDR1 and CDR2: SGHRS, YFSETQ. The CDR3 runs 13 residues. Trimming removed 8 bases at V and 2 bases at J, with 11 bases between. Full variable domain (outside the CDR3, taken from reference TRBV5-1 and TRBJ1-5): KAGVTQTPRYLIKTRGQQVTLSCSPISGHRSVSWYQQTPGQGLQFLFEYFSETQRNKGNFPGRFSGRQFSNSRSEMNVSTLELGDSALYLCASRVGGNQPQHFGDGTRLSIL.

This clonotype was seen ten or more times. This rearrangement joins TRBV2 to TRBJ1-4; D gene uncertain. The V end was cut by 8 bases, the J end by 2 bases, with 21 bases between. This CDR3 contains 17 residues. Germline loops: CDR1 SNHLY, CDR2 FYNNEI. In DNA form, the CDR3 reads TGTGCCAGCCGGCTCTCCGCGGGAGCTGGGACTAATGAAAAACTGTTTTTT. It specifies CASRLSAGAGTNEKLFF.

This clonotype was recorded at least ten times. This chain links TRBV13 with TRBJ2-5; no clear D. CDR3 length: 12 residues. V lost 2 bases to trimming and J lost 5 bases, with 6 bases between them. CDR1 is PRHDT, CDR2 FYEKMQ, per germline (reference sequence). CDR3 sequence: CASSLQVETQYF. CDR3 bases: TGTGCCAGCAGCTTACAGGTTGAGACCCAGTACTTC.

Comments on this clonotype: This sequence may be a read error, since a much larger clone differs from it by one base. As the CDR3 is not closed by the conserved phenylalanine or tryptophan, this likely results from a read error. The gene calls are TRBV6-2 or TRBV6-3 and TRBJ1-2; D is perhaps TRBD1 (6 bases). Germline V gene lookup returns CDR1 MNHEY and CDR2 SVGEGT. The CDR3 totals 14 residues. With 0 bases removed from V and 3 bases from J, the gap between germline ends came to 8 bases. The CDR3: CASSYSTGHYGYTS. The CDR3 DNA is TGTGCCAGCAGTTACTCGACAGGACACTATGGCTACACCTCC.

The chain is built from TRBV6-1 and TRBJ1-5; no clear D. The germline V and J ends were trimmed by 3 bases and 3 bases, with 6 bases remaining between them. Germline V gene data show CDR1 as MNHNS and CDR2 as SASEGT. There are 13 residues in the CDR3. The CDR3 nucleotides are TGTGCCAGCAGTGACAGAGACAATCAGCCCCAGCATTTT. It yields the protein CASSDRDNQPQHF.

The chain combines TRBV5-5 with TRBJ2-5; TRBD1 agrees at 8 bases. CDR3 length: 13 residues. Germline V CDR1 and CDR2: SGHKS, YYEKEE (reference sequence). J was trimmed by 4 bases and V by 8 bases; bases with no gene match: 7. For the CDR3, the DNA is TGTGCCAGTCGGACAGGGCCTGTAGAGACCCAGTACTTC. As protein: CASRTGPVETQYF.

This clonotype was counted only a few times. DNA of the CDR3: TGTGCCAGCAGTCAAATAAGCAATCAGCCCCAGCATTTT. Its translation is CASSQISNQPQHF. V usage is TRBV27 and J usage is TRBJ1-5; unclear D gene. The ends were cut back, 5 bases at V and 1 base at J, with 6 bases in the middle. From germline, CDR1 is MNHEY and CDR2 SMNVEV (reference sequence). This CDR3 contains 13 residues.